Sequencing of this TCR beta chain was carried out in a study of immune reconstitution after stem cell transplant in scleroderma. In TCRdb, the RT-PCR reads were re-called with MiXCR into one record per CDR3 protein. The table has a few thousand distinct CDR3 sequences, approximately 8.2% seen once. This clonotype is medium-sized (0.01 to 0.1%). This clonotype was obtained from a male donor with systemic sclerosis. Sample collection was performed before or after autologous hematopoietic stem cell transplantation (not recorded which).

The CDR3 DNA is TGTGCCAGCAGTCCCGGACCAGGGGACCGGCGGCCCCAGCATTTT. Translation gives CASSPGPGDRRPQHF. This chain connects TRBV27 to TRBJ1-5, with D maybe TRBD1 (6 bases). CDR1 and CDR2 from the germline V gene are MNHEY and SMNVEV (reference sequence). This CDR3 contains 15 residues. V lost 5 bases and J lost 9, with 20 bases in between.